The 29 T cell receptor beta chains reported below all come from one sample, sequenced in a study of early T cells in non-severe SARS-CoV-2 infection. A single record per CDR3 protein comes from TCRdb applying MiXCR to the 5' RACE reads. The sample holds more than 70,000 distinct CDR3 sequences, roughly an eighth seen once. Sequenced input: whole blood. The origin of the receptors is an adult who was a healthcare worker with PCR-confirmed SARS-CoV-2 infection or an uninfected control (not recorded which).

This rearrangement joins TRBV29-1 to TRBJ2-1; D unresolved. Trimming pared 3 bases from V and 2 bases from J, leaving 8 bases between. The germline V gene has CDR1 SQVTM and CDR2 ANQGSEA. This CDR3 region has 13 residues. CDR3 bases: TGCAGCGTTGAGATACTGACCTACAATGAGCAGTTCTTC. It translates to CSVEILTYNEQFF.

This clonotype was counted at least ten times. J is TRBJ1-1 and V is TRBV12-3 or TRBV12-4; D possibly corresponds to TRBD1 (6 bases). Trimming removed 2 bases at V and 4 bases at J, with 11 bases between. The CDR3 totals 14 residues. The CDR3 here is CASSLWGLGTEAFF. The CDR3 DNA follows: TGTGCCAGCAGTTTATGGGGGCTTGGCACTGAAGCTTTCTTT.

This clonotype showed up just a few times. The chain employs TRBV4-1 and TRBJ2-2, with a weak D call TRBD1 (6 bases). Between the trimmed V and J ends, which lost 4 bases and 2 bases, there was a span of 8 bases. This CDR3 comprises 14 residues. Germline V lookup: CDR1 MGHRA, CDR2 YSYEKL. CDR3: CASSPTGNTGELFF. CDR3 in DNA: TGCGCCAGCAGCCCGACAGGCAACACCGGGGAGCTGTTTTTT.

This clonotype was counted a few times. The chain links TRBV5-1 to TRBJ2-1; D remains unclear. The CDR3 sequence is 13 residues long. Trimming pared 0 bases from V and 5 bases from J, leaving 6 bases between. CDR1 and CDR2 from the germline V gene are SGHRS and YFSETQ. Here the CDR3 reads CASSLASNNEQFF. The CDR3 nucleotides read TGCGCCAGCAGCTTGGCCAGTAACAATGAGCAGTTCTTC.

The chain recombines TRBV7-2 with TRBJ2-4, with D hard to call. With 1 base removed from V and 1 base from J, the gap between germline ends came to 2 bases. This CDR3 spans 13 amino acids. Germline V CDR1 and CDR2: SGHTA, FQGNSA. CDR3 in amino acids: CASSLEAKNIQYF. CDR3 in DNA: TGTGCCAGCAGCTTAGAGGCCAAAAACATTCAGTACTTC.

This clonotype was seen only a few times. The J gene is TRBJ1-1, the V gene TRBV12-3 or TRBV12-4; D is uncertain. The ends were cut back, 0 bases at V and 1 base at J, with 3 bases in the middle. The length of the CDR3 is 13 residues. CDR3: CASSLAENTEAFF. The CDR3 region has the DNA TGTGCCAGCAGTTTAGCAGAGAACACTGAAGCTTTCTTT.

This clonotype was counted between two and nine times. The chain is built from TRBV9 and TRBJ2-2, with D unclear. The CDR3 is 16 residues long. The germline CDR1 and CDR2 sequences are SGDLS and YYNGEE. V lost 0 bases, J lost 6 bases, and 15 bases lay in between. CDR3 region: CASSVEIATNPGELFF. Here the CDR3 DNA reads TGTGCCAGCAGCGTAGAGATAGCCACCAACCCCGGGGAGCTGTTTTTT.

In its sample, this clonotype was seen a few times. CDR3 nucleotides: TGTGCCAGCAGAGCTGACCGGAACACTGAAGCTTTCTTT. Translating it yields CASRADRNTEAFF. This sequence joins TRBV6-4 and TRBJ1-1; D ambiguous. This CDR3 has 13 amino acids. V lost 6 bases, J lost 1 base, and 9 bases lay in between. Germline V gene data show CDR1 as MRHNA and CDR2 as SNTAGT.

The J gene is TRBJ1-4, the V gene TRBV27; maybe TRBD1 (6 bases). Per germline, CDR1 MNHEY and CDR2 SMNVEV (reference sequence). This CDR3 is built from 15 residues. V dropped 6 bases and J dropped 6 bases, with 17 bases sitting between them. CDR3 DNA: TGTGCCAGCAGGGTCGGGGGCGCGAGGGATGAAAAACTGTTTTTT. Residues: CASRVGGARDEKLFF.

This clonotype showed up just a few times. The chain recombines TRBV3-1 with TRBJ2-3; 10 positions match TRBD2. CDR1 and CDR2 (germline): LGHDT, YNNKEL (reference sequence). There are 17 residues in the CDR3. V gave up 3 bases and J gave up 7 bases; unmatched junction bases: 13. The CDR3 sequence is CASSQRSASGGLNTQYF. The DNA for the CDR3 is TGTGCCAGCAGCCAGCGGTCGGCTAGCGGGGGATTAAATACGCAGTATTTT.

Ten or more counts support this clonotype. The gene calls are TRBV11-2 and TRBJ2-7, with unresolved D. Germline values: CDR1 SGHAT, CDR2 FQNNGV. Trimming removed 5 bases from V and 0 bases from J, with 5 bases in between. There are 12 residues in the CDR3. Here the CDR3 reads CASSPSSYEQYF. The DNA for the CDR3 is TGTGCCAGCAGCCCGAGCTCCTACGAGCAGTACTTC.

A few counts support this clonotype. CDR3 coding DNA: TGCAGCGGCGGGACTAGCGGCCAAGAGACCCAGTACTTC. Its protein product is CSGGTSGQETQYF. V gene TRBV29-1 combines with J gene TRBJ2-5; 11 bases are a match to TRBD2. This CDR3 region has 13 residues. Germline V gene sequence: CDR1 SQVTM, CDR2 ANQGSEA. V lost 7 bases, J lost 1 base, and 2 bases stayed unmatched. Variable domain in full (rest from reference TRBV29-1 and TRBJ2-5): SAVISQKPSRDICQRGTSLTIQCQVDSQVTMMFWYRQQPGQSLTLIATANQGSEATYESGFVIDKFPISRPNLTFSTLTVSNMSPEDSSIYLCSGGTSGQETQYFGPGTRLLVL.

This chain connects TRBV29-1 to TRBJ2-2; 7 bases align to TRBD1. The germline gives CDR1 SQVTM, CDR2 ANQGSEA. The CDR3 length is 14 residues. Unmatched junction bases numbered 10, after V lost 6 bases and J lost 6 bases. Here the CDR3 reads CSVRQGRGAGELFF. The CDR3, as DNA: TGCAGCGTGAGACAGGGCAGAGGAGCCGGGGAGCTGTTTTTT.

This clonotype showed up just a few times. The junction does not match germline at one end; this may be a read error. V is TRBV6-1 and J is TRBJ1-1, with 11 bases matching TRBD1. From germline, CDR1 is MNHNS and CDR2 SASEGT. This CDR3 contains 15 residues. The CDR3 DNA is TGTGCCAGCAGATCCGGGACAGGGGGTATCACTGAAGTTTTCTTT. Translation: CASRSGTGGITEVFF.

The chain carries TRBV7-2 and TRBJ2-1; D not certain. Per germline, CDR1 SGHTA and CDR2 FQGNSA. The CDR3 covers 13 residues. V was trimmed by 2 bases and J by 4 bases, leaving 6 bases between them. CDR3: CASSLKAYNEQFF. The DNA for the CDR3 is TGTGCCAGCAGCTTAAAAGCTTACAATGAGCAGTTCTTC.

The chain recombines TRBV19 with TRBJ2-3; 10 nucleotides match TRBD1. Germline values: CDR1 LNHDA, CDR2 SQIVND (reference sequence). The CDR3 runs to 16 residues. Trimming removed 6 bases from V and 2 bases from J; junction bases left unmatched: 8. In DNA, the CDR3 is TGTGCCAGTAGGCGGACGACAGGGGGCAACACAGATACGCAGTATTTT. Its translation: CASRRTTGGNTDTQYF.

This rearrangement joins TRBV28 to TRBJ1-1, with D maybe TRBD1 (6 bases). The CDR3 is made up of 12 amino acids. V was cut by 10 bases and J by 5 bases, with 14 bases left in between. Germline CDR1 MDHEN, CDR2 SYDVKM. CDR3 DNA sequence: TGTGCCACCGGACAGTGGTTAACTGAAGCTTTCTTT. Translating it yields CATGQWLTEAFF.

The V call is TRBV12-3 or TRBV12-4, the J call TRBJ2-2, with TRBD1 matching over 9 bases. The CDR3 is 16 residues long. After removal of 7 bases from V and 4 bases from J, the junction contained 10 bases not matched to a gene. The CDR3 here is CASIHRDRAFTGELFF. The CDR3 DNA sequence: TGTGCCAGCATTCACCGGGACAGGGCGTTCACCGGGGAGCTGTTTTTT.

The chain recombines TRBV29-1 with TRBJ2-5; 14 nucleotides match TRBD2. Germline values: CDR1 SQVTM, CDR2 ANQGSEA. Trimming cost V 1 base and J 5 bases; bases outside gene matches: 6. CDR3 size: 16 residues. CDR3 coding DNA: TGCAGCGTTGAAGGACTAGCGGGGGGGTTTTCGGAGACCCAGTACTTC. This translates into CSVEGLAGGFSETQYF.

This chain links TRBV12-3 or TRBV12-4 with TRBJ2-3; 7 bases align to TRBD2. V shed 5 bases, J shed 0 bases, and the junction held 14 bases outside the gene matches. The CDR3 runs to 18 residues. This CDR3 is CASSGTRSAGPSTDTQYF. CDR3 coding DNA: TGTGCCAGCAGTGGAACCCGATCAGCGGGGCCCAGCACAGATACGCAGTATTTT.

This clonotype was picked up a small number of times. DNA of the CDR3: TGTGCCAGCAGCCAAGATTATACGCAGTATTTT. Protein: CASSQDYTQYF. The chain couples TRBV3-1 to TRBJ2-3, with D unresolved. This CDR3 region has 11 residues. Germline values: CDR1 LGHDT, CDR2 YNNKEL (reference sequence). Trimming pared 0 bases from V and 7 bases from J, leaving 2 bases between.

The genes are TRBV29-1 and TRBJ2-7, with D perhaps being TRBD1 or TRBD2 (5 bases each). Looked up from germline, CDR1 is SQVTM and CDR2 is ANQGSEA. Trimming pared 4 bases from V and 2 bases from J, leaving 15 bases between. This CDR3 region has 14 residues. This CDR3 reads CSVAPGTSAYEQYF. As DNA, the CDR3 is TGCAGCGTTGCGCCGGGGACGTCTGCCTACGAGCAGTACTTC.

The rearrangement joins TRBV6-2 or TRBV6-3 to TRBJ2-5, with 10 bases that match TRBD1. The V segment lost 2 bases and the J segment 4 bases; nucleotides outside the gene matches: 4. The CDR3 loop spans 15 amino acids. CDR1 is MNHEY and CDR2 is SVGEGT in the germline V gene. The CDR3: CASSYLGQGGETQYF. CDR3 DNA sequence: TGTGCCAGCAGTTACCTCGGACAGGGGGGAGAGACCCAGTACTTC.

The chain joins TRBV7-2 to TRBJ2-7; a possible D gene is TRBD1 (6 bases). The CDR3 runs to 13 residues. Trimming cost V 0 bases and J 4 bases, with 7 bases left between them. Looked up from germline, CDR1 is SGHTA and CDR2 is FQGNSA. CDR3: CASSLAQGYEQYF. CDR3 bases: TGTGCCAGCAGCTTAGCCCAGGGGTACGAGCAGTACTTC.

This clonotype was detected a few times. V and J are TRBV29-1 and TRBJ2-1; TRBD2 agrees at 10 bases. This CDR3 spans 13 amino acids. Per germline, CDR1 SQVTM and CDR2 ANQGSEA. The junction had 7 bases not matched to a gene; V was cut back by 7 bases and J by 7 bases. CDR3 sequence reads: CSESSGGGNEQFF. DNA of the CDR3: TGCAGCGAATCTAGCGGGGGAGGTAATGAGCAGTTCTTC.

A remark on this clonotype: Mismatch with germline at one junction end may stem from a read error. The chain couples TRBV29-1 to TRBJ2-3; the D gene is possibly TRBD1 (6 bases). The CDR3 totals 14 residues. Germline CDR1 reads SQVTM; CDR2 reads ANQGSEA. CDR3 in amino acids: CSVLYGGHTDTQYF. CDR3 DNA: TGCAGCGTTCTGTATGGGGGCCACACAGATACGCAGTATTTC.

The gene calls are TRBV12-3 or TRBV12-4 and TRBJ2-7, with 8 bases matching TRBD1. V gave up 4 bases and J gave up 0 bases; unmatched junction bases: 8. The CDR3 is 16 amino acids. The CDR3 DNA sequence: TGTGCCAGCAGTTCTGAGGACAGGGACCTCTCCTACGAGCAGTACTTC. It encodes CASSSEDRDLSYEQYF.

The genes are TRBV27 and TRBJ1-5; no clear D gene. Germline-derived CDR1 and CDR2 are MNHEY and SMNVEV (reference sequence). This CDR3 comprises 15 residues. Trimming stripped 3 bases from V and 5 bases from J, with 14 bases between. The CDR3 DNA reads as TGTGCCAGCAGTTTTGCCCCCCCCTCGGATCAGCCCCAGCATTTT. Protein sequence: CASSFAPPSDQPQHF.

The V and J genes are TRBV20-1 and TRBJ2-5; TRBD1 agrees at 7 bases. The germline CDR1 and CDR2 sequences are DFQATT and SNEGSKA (reference sequence). The CDR3 totals 16 residues. After removal of 4 bases from V and 3 bases from J, the junction contained 14 bases not matched to a gene. CDR3 amino acids: CSANPRGRGKKETQYF. The CDR3 DNA is TGCAGTGCTAACCCCCGTGGCAGGGGGAAAAAAGAGACCCAGTACTTC.